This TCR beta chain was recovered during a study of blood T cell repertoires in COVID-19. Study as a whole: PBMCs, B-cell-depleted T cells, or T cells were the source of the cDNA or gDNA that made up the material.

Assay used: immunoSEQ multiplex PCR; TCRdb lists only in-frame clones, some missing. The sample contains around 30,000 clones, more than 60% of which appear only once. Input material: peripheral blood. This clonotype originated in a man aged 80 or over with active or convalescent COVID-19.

CDR3 DNA sequence: TGTGCCAGTACGAAACAGGGGAAAGATACCTATGGCTACACCTTC. Protein sequence: CASTKQGKDTYGYTF. The chain combines TRBV19 with TRBJ1-2, with 7 bases that match TRBD1. Germline V lookup: CDR1 LNHDA, CDR2 SQIVND (reference sequence). The CDR3 extends over 15 amino acids. The V gene end was trimmed by 7 bases and the J gene end by 4 bases; junction bases not matched to a gene: 12.